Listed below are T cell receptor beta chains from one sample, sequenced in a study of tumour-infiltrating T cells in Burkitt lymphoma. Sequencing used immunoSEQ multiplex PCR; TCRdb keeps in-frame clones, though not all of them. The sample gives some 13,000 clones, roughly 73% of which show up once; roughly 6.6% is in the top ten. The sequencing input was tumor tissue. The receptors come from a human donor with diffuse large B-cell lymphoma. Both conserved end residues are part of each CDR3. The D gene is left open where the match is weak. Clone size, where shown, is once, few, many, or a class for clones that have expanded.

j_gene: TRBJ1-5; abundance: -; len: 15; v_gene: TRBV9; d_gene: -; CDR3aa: CASRGRGGLNQPQHF; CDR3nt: TGTGCCAGCAGGGGAAGGGGGGGCTTAAATCAGCCCCAGCATTTT
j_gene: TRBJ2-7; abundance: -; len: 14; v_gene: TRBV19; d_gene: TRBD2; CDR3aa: CASSPGAGPAEQYF; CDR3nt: TGTGCCAGTAGTCCAGGAGCGGGGCCGGCCGAGCAGTACTTC
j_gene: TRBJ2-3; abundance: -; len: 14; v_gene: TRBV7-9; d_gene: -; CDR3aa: CAGTRAGGTDTQYF; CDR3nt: TGTGCCGGAACTAGGGCGGGTGGCACAGATACGCAGTATTTT
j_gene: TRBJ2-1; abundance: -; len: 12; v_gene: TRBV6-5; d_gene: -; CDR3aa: CASSLQGYEQFF; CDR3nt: TGTGCCAGCAGTCTACAGGGCTATGAGCAGTTCTTC
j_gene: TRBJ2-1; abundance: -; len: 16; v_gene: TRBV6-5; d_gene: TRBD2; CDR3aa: CASSSRGLAGVGEQFF; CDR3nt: TGTGCCAGCAGTTCCCGGGGACTAGCGGGAGTAGGAGAGCAGTTCTTC
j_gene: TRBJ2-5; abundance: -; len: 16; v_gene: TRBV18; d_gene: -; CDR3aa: CASSPIARLSEETQYF; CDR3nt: TGTGCCAGCTCACCGATAGCGCGGCTAAGTGAAGAGACCCAGTACTTC
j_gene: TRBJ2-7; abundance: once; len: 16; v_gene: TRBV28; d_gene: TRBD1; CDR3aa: CASRLKPGQGLIEQYF; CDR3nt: TGTGCCAGCAGACTAAAGCCGGGACAGGGGCTAATCGAGCAGTACTTC
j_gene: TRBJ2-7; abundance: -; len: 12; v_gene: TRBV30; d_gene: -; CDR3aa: CAWSDYGDEQYF; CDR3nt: TGTGCCTGGAGTGACTACGGCGACGAGCAGTACTTC
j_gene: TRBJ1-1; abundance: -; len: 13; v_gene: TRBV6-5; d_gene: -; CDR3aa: CASSSEMNTEAFF; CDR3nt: TGTGCCAGCAGTTCGGAGATGAACACTGAAGCTTTCTTT
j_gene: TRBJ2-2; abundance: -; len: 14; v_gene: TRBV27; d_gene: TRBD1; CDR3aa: CASSFTGEGGELFF; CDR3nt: TGTGCCAGCAGTTTTACAGGGGAAGGCGGGGAGCTGTTTTTT
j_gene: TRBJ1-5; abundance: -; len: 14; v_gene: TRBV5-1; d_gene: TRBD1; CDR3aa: CASSHGQGTQPQHF; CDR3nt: TGCGCCAGCAGCCACGGACAGGGAACGCAGCCCCAGCATTTT
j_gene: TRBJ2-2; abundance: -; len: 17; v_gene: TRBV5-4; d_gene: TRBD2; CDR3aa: CASSLRTSGRNTGELFF; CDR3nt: TGTGCCAGCAGCCTCCGGACTAGCGGGAGAAACACCGGGGAGCTGTTTTTT
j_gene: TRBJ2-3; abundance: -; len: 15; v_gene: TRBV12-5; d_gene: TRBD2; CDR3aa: CASGLRLAGADTQYF; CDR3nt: TGTGCTAGTGGTCTGCGACTAGCGGGGGCAGATACGCAGTATTTT
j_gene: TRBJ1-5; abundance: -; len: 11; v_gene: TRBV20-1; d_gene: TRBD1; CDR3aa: CSAIQGVPQHF; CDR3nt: TGCAGTGCCATTCAGGGGGTGCCCCAGCATTTT
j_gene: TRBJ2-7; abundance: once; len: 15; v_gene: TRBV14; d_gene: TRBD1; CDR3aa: CASSLYRGLSYEQYF; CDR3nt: TGTGCCAGCAGCCTCTACAGGGGGTTGTCCTACGAGCAGTACTTC
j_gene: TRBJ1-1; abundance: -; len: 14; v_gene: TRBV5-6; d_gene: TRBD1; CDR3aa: CASRTQGAGTEAFF; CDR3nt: TGTGCCAGCAGAACTCAGGGGGCGGGAACTGAAGCTTTCTTT
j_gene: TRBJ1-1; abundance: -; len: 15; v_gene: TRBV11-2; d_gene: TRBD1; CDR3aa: CASSLGTGTATEAFF; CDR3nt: TGTGCCAGCAGCTTAGGCACCGGGACAGCCACTGAAGCTTTCTTT
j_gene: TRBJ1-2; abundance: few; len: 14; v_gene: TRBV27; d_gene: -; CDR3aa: CASSPSGGAYGYTF; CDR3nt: TGTGCCAGCAGTCCCTCCGGGGGTGCCTATGGCTACACCTTC
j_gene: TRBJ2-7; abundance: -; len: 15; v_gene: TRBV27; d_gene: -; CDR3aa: CASSPRLYSSYEQYF; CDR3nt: TGTGCCAGCAGTCCCCGACTCTACAGCTCCTACGAGCAGTACTTC
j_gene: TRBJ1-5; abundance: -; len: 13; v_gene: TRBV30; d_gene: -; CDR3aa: CAGRFFSNQPQHF; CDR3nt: TGTGCCGGAAGGTTTTTCAGCAATCAGCCCCAGCATTTT
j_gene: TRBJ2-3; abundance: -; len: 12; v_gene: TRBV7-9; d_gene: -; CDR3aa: CASSLVPDTQYF; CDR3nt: TGTGCCAGCAGCTTAGTTCCAGATACGCAGTATTTT
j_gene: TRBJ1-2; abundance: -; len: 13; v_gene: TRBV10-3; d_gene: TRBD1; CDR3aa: CAISPGTGTGYTF; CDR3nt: TGTGCCATCAGTCCCGGGACAGGGACCGGCTACACCTTC
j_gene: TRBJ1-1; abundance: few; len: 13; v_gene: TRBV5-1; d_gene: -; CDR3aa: CASSLRLGREAFF; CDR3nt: TGCGCCAGCAGCTTAAGGTTGGGTCGCGAAGCTTTCTTT
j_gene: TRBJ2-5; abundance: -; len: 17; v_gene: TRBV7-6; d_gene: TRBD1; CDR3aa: CASSLAPGTGNQETQYF; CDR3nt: TGTGCCAGCAGCTTAGCACCCGGGACAGGGAACCAAGAGACCCAGTACTTC
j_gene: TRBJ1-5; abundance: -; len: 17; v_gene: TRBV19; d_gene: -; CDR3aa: CASSPGREFYSNQPQHF; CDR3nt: TGTGCCAGTAGCCCGGGACGGGAGTTCTATAGCAATCAGCCCCAGCATTTT
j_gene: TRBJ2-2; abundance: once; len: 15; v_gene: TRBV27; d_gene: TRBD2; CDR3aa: CASSFERGNTGELFF; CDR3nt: TGTGCCAGCAGTTTTGAGCGGGGAAACACCGGGGAGCTGTTTTTT
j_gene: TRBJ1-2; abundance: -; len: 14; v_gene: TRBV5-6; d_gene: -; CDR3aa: CASRQPGQGYGYTF; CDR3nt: TGTGCCAGCAGGCAACCTGGGCAGGGCTATGGCTACACCTTC
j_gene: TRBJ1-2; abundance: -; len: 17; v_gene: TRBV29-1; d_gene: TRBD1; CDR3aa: CSVEGGQGIDQRDGYTF; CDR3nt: TGCAGCGTTGAGGGGGGACAGGGGATCGATCAGAGGGATGGCTACACCTTC
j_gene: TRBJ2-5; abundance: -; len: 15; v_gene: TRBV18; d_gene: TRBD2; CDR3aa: CASSGVAGKGETQYF; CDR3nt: TGTGCCAGCTCCGGGGTAGCGGGAAAAGGAGAGACCCAGTACTTC
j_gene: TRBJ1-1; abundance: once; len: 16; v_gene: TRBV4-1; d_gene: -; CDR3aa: CASSQRTWDNRNEAFF; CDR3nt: TGCGCCAGCAGCCAACGAACATGGGACAACAGAAATGAAGCTTTCTTT
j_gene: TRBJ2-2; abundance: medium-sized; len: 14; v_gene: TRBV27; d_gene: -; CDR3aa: CASSLSSGTGELFF; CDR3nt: TGTGCCAGCAGTTTATCCTCAGGAACCGGGGAGCTGTTTTTT
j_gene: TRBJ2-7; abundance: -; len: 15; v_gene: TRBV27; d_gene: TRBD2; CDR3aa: CASTEGGGNHYEQYF; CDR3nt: TGTGCCAGCACCGAAGGCGGGGGAAACCACTACGAGCAGTACTTC
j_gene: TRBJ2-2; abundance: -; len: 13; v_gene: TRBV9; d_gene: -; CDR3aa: CASSVSGPGELFF; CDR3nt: TGTGCCAGCAGCGTGTCGGGACCCGGGGAGCTGTTTTTT
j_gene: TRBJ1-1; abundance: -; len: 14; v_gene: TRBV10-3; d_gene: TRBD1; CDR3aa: CAIQGVGMNTEAFF; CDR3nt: TGTGCCATCCAGGGGGTGGGAATGAACACTGAAGCTTTCTTT
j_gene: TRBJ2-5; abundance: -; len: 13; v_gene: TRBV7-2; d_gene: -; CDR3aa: CASSSLGYETQYF; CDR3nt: TGTGCCAGCAGTTCACTAGGGTATGAGACCCAGTACTTC
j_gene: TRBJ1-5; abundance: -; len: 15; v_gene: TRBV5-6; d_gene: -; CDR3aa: CASSLGVLSNQPQHF; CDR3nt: TGTGCCAGCAGCCTCGGAGTTCTTAGCAATCAGCCCCAGCATTTT
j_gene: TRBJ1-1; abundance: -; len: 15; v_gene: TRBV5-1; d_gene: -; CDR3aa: CASSLGHRDSTEAFF; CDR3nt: TGCGCCAGCAGCTTGGGGCACAGGGATAGCACTGAAGCTTTCTTT
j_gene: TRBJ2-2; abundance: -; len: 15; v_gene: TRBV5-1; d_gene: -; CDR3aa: CASSPTRSYTGELFF; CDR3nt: TGCGCCAGCAGCCCGACTAGATCGTACACCGGGGAGCTGTTTTTT
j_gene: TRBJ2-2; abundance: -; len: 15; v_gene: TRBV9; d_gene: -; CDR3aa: CASSPGPTNTGELFF; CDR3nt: TGTGCCAGCAGCCCGGGTCCCACGAACACCGGGGAGCTGTTTTTT
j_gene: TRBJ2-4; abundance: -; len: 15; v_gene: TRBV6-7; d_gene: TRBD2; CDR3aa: CASIRGRVAKNIQYF; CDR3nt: TGTGCCAGCATACGGGGGAGGGTGGCCAAAAACATTCAGTACTTC
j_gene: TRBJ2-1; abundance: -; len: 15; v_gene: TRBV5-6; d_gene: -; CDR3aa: CASSLWTGSYNEQFF; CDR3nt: TGTGCCAGCAGCTTGTGGACCGGCTCCTACAATGAGCAGTTCTTC
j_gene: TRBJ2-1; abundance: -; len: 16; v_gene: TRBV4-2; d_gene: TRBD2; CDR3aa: CASSQESAGGPYEQFF; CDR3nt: TGTGCCAGCAGCCAAGAGTCGGCGGGAGGGCCTTATGAGCAGTTCTTC
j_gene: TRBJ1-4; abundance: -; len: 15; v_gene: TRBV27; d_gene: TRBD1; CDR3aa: CASSSRGWANEKLFF; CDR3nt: TGTGCCAGCAGTTCCAGGGGGTGGGCTAATGAAAAACTGTTTTTT
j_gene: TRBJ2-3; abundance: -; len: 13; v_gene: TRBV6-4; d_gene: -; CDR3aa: CASSAEGTDTQYF; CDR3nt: TGTGCCAGCAGTGCTGAGGGCACAGATACGCAGTATTTT
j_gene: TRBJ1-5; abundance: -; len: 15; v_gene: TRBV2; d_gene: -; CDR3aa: CASYMGPTDNQPQHF; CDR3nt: TGTGCCAGCTATATGGGACCCACAGACAATCAGCCCCAGCATTTT
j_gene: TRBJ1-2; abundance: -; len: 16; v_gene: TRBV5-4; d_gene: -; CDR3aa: CASSLVQAVPYYGYTF; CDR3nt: TGTGCCAGCAGCTTGGTTCAAGCCGTACCTTACTATGGCTACACCTTC
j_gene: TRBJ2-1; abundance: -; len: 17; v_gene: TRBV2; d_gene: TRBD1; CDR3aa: CASSHLIRQGQLGGQFF; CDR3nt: TGTGCCAGCAGCCACTTAATAAGACAGGGCCAACTAGGGGGGCAGTTCTTC
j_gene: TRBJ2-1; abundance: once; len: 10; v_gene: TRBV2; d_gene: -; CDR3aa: CATGYNEQFF; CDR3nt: TGTGCCACCGGATACAATGAGCAGTTCTTC
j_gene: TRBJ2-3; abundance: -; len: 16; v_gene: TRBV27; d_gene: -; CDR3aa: CASSIDSLPSTDTQYF; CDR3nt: TGTGCCAGCAGTATAGACAGCTTACCTAGCACAGATACGCAGTATTTT
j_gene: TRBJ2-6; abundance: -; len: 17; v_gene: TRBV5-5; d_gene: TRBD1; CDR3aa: CASSSGQGAYGANVLTF; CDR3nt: TGTGCCAGCAGTTCTGGACAGGGGGCTTATGGGGCCAACGTCCTGACTTTC
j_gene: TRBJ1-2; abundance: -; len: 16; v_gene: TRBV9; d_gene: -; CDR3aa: CASSPREGRANYGYTF; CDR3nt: TGTGCCAGCAGCCCAAGGGAGGGCAGGGCTAACTATGGCTACACCTTC
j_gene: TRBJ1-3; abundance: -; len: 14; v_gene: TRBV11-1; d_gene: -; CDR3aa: CASSLVDHGNTIYF; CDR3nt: TGTGCCAGCAGCTTAGTTGATCATGGAAACACCATATATTTT
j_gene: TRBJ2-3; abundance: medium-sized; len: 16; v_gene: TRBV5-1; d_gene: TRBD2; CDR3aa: CASSSERTRSTDTQYF; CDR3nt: TGCGCCAGCAGCTCCGAAAGGACTAGGAGCACAGATACGCAGTATTTT